This TCR beta chain stems from a study of cytomegalovirus exposure and HLA in healthy donors. The CDR3 is 16 residues long. Per germline, CDR1 MNHEY and CDR2 SMNVEV (reference sequence). V lost 5 bases, J lost 0 bases, and 8 bases stayed unmatched. PCR primers comprised 60 Vbeta and 13 Jbeta primers. Sequencing used immunoSEQ multiplex PCR; TCRdb keeps in-frame clones, though not all of them. This sample's table has about 200,000 clones. The origin of this receptor is a girl aged 2 to 10 in good health and CMV-seropositive. The specimen sequenced was PBMCs. This sequence joins TRBV27 and TRBJ2-5, with 8 bases fitting TRBD1. CDR3 residues: CASSLGTGLYQETQYF. CDR3 nucleotides: TGTGCCAGCAGTCTAGGGACAGGCCTGTACCAAGAGACCCAGTACTTC.